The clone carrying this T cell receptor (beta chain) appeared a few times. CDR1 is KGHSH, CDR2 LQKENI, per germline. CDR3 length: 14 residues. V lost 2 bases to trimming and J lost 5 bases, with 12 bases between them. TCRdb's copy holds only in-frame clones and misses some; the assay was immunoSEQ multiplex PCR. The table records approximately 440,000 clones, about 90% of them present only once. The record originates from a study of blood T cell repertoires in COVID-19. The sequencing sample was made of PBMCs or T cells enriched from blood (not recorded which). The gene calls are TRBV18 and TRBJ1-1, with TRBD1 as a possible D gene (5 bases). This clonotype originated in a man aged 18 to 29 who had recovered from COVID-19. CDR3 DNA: TGTGCCAGCTCACCAGTTCAGGGTAGGACTGAAGCTTTCTTT. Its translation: CASSPVQGRTEAFF.